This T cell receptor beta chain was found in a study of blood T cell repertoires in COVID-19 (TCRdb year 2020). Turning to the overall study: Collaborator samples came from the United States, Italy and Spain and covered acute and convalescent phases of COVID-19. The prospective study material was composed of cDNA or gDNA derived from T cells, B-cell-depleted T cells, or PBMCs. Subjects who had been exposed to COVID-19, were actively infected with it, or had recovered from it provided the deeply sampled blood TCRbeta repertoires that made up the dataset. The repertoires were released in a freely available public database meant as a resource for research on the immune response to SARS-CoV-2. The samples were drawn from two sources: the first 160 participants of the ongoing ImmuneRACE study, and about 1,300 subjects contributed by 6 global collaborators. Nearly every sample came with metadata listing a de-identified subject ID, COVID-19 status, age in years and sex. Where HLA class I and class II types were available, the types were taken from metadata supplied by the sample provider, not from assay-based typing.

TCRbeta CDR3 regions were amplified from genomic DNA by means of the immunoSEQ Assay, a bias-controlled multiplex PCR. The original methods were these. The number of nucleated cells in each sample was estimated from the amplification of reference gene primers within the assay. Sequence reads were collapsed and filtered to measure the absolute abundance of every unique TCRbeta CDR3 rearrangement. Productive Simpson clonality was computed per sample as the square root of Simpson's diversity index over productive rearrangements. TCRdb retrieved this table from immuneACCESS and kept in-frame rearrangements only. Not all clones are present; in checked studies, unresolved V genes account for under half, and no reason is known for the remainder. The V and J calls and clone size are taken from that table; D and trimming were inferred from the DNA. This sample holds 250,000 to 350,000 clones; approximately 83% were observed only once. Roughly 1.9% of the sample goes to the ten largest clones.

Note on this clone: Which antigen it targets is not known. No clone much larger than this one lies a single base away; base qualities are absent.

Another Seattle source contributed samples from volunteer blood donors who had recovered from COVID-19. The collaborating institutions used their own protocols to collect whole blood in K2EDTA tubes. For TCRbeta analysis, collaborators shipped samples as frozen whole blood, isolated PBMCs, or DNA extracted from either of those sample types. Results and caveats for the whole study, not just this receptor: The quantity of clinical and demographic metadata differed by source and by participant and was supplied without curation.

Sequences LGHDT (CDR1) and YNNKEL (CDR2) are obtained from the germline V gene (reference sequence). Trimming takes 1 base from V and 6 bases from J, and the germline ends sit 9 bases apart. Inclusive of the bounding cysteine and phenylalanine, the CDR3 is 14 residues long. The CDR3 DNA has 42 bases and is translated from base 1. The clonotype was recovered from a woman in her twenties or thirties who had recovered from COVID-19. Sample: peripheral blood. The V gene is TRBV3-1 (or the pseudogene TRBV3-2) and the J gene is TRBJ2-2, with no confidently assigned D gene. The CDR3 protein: CASSQVRQAGELFF. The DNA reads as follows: TGTGCCAGCAGCCAAGTGAGACAAGCCGGGGAGCTGTTTTTT.